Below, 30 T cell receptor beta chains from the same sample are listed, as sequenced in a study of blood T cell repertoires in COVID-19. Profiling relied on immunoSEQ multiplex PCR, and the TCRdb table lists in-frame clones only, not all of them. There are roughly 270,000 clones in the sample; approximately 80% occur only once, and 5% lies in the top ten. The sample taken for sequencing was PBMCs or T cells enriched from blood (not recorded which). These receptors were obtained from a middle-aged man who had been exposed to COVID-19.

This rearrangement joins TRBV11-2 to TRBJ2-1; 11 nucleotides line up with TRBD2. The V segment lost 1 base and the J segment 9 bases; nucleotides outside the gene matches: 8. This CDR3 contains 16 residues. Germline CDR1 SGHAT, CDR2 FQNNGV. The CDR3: CASSLVLAGAFGEQFF. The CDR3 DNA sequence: TGTGCCAGCAGCTTAGTACTAGCGGGAGCTTTTGGTGAGCAGTTCTTC.

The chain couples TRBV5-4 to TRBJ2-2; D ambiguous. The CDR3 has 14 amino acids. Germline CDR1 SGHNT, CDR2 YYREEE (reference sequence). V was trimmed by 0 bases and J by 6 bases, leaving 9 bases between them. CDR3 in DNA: TGTGCCAGCAGCTTGGCGGGTGGCGCCGGGGAGCTGTTTTTT. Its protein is CASSLAGGAGELFF.

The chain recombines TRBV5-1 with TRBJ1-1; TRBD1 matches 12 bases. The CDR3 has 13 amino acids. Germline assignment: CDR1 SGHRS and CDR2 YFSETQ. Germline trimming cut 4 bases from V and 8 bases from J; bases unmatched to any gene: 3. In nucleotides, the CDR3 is TGCGCCAGCAGCCCCGGGACAGGGGGCGAAGCTTTCTTT. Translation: CASSPGTGGEAFF. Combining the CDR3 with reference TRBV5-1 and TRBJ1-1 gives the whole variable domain KAGVTQTPRYLIKTRGQQVTLSCSPISGHRSVSWYQQTPGQGLQFLFEYFSETQRNKGNFPGRFSGRQFSNSRSEMNVSTLELGDSALYLCASSPGTGGEAFFGQGTRLTVV.

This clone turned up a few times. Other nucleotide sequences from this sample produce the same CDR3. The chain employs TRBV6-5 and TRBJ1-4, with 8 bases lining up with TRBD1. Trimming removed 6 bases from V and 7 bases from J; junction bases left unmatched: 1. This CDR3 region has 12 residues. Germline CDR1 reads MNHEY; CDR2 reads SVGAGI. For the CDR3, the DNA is TGTGCCAGCAGAACAGGGGGTGAAAAACTGTTTTTT. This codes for CASRTGGEKLFF.

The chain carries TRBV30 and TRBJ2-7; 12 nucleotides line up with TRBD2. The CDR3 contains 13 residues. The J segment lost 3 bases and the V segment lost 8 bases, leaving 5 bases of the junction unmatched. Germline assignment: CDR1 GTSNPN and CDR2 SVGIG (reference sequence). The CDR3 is CAGTSGLLYEQYF. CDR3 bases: TGTGCCGGGACTAGCGGGTTACTCTACGAGCAGTACTTC. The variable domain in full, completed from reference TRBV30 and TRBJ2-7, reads SQTIHQWPATLVQPVGSPLSLECTVEGTSNPNLYWYRQAAGRGLQLLFYSVGIGQISSEVPQNLSASRPQDRQFILSSKKLLLSDSGFYLCAGTSGLLYEQYFGPGTRLTVT.

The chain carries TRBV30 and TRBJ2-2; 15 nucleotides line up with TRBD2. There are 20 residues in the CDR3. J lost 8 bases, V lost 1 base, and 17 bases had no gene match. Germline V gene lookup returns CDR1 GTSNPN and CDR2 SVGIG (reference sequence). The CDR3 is CAWSGRTSGRAADFWGELFF. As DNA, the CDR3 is TGTGCCTGGAGTGGAAGGACTAGCGGGAGGGCCGCAGATTTCTGGGGGGAGCTGTTTTTT. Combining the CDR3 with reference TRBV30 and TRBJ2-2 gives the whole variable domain SQTIHQWPATLVQPVGSPLSLECTVEGTSNPNLYWYRQAAGRGLQLLFYSVGIGQISSEVPQNLSASRPQDRQFILSSKKLLLSDSGFYLCAWSGRTSGRAADFWGELFFGEGSRLTVL.

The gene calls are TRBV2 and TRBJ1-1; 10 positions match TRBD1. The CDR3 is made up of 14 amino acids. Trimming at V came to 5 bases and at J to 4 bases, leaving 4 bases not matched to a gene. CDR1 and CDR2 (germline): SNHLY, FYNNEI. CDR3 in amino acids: CASSMTGGSTEAFF. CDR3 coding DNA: TGTGCCAGCAGTATGACAGGGGGCTCCACTGAAGCTTTCTTT.

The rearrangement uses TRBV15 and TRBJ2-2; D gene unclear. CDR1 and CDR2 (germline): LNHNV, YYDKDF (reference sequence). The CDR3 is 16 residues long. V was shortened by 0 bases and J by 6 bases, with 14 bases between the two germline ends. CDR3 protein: CATSRDHARMAGELFF. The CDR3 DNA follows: TGTGCCACCAGCAGAGATCATGCCAGGATGGCCGGGGAGCTGTTTTTT.

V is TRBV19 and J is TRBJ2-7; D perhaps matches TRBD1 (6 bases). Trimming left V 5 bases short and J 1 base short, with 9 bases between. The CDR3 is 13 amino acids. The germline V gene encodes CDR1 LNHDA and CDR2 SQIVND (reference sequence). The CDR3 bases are TGTGCCAGTAGTTACAGGGCTTCCTACGAGCAGTACTTC. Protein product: CASSYRASYEQYF. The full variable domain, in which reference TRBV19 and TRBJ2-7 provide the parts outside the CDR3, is DGGITQSPKYLFRKEGQNVTLSCEQNLNHDAMYWYRQDPGQGLRLIYYSQIVNDFQKGDIAEGYSVSREKKESFPLTVTSAQKNPTAFYLCASSYRASYEQYFGPGTRLTVT.

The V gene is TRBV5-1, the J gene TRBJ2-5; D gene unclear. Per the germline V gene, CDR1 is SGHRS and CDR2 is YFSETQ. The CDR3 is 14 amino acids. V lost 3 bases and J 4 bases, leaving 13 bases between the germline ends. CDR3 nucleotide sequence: TGCGCCAGCAGCTCATCGGGTGGAAGAGAGACCCAGTACTTC. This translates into CASSSSGGRETQYF.

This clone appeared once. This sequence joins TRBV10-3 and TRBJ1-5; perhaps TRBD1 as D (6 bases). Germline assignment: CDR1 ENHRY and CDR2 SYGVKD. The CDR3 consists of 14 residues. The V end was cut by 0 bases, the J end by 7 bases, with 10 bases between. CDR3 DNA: TGTGCCATCAGTGAGTCGGCAGGGGTACAGCCCCAGCATTTT. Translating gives CAISESAGVQPQHF.

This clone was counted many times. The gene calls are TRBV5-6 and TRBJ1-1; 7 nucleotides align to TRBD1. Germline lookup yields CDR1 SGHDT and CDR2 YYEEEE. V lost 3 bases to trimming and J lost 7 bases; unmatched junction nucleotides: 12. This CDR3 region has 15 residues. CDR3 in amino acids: CASSSIGQAYIEAFF. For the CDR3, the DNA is TGTGCCAGCAGCTCAATCGGACAGGCCTATATTGAAGCTTTCTTT.

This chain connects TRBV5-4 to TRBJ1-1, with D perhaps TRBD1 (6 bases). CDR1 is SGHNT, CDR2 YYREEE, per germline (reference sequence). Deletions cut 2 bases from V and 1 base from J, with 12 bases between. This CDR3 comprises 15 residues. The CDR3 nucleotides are TGTGCCAGCAGCTTTGGGGGGGCTTCGAACACTGAAGCTTTCTTT. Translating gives CASSFGGASNTEAFF.

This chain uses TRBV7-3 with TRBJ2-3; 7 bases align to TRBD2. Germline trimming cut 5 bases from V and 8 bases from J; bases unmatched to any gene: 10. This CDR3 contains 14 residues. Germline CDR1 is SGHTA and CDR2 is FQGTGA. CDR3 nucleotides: TGTGCCAGCAGCCTACAAAACGGGGGGACTACGCAGTATTTT. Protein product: CASSLQNGGTTQYF.

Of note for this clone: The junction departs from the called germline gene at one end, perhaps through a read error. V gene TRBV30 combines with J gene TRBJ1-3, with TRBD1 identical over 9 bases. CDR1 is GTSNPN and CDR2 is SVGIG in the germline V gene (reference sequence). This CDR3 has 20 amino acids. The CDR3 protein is CAWSSLVGTGTAFSGHTIYF. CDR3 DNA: TGTGCCTGGAGTTCCCTCGTGGGGACAGGGACCGCCTTTTCTGGACACACCATATATTTT.

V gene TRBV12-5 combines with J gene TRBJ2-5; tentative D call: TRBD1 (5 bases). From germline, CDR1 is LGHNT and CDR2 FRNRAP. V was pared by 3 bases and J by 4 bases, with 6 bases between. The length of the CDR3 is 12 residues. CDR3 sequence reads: CASGLDRETQYF. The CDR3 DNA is TGTGCTAGTGGTTTAGACAGAGAGACCCAGTACTTC.

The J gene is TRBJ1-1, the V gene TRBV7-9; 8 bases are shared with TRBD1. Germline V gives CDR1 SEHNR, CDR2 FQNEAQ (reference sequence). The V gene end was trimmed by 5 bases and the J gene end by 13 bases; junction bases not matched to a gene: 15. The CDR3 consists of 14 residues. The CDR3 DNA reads TGTGCCAGCAGCGCCTCCGGGACAGGCGTAACAGGTTTCTTT. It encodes CASSASGTGVTGFF.

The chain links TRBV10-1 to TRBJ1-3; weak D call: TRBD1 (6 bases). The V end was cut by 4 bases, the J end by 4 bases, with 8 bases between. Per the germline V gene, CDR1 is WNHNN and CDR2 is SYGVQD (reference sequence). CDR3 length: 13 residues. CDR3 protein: CASSVGHGNTIYF. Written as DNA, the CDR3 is TGCGCCAGCAGTGTGGGACACGGAAACACCATATATTTT.

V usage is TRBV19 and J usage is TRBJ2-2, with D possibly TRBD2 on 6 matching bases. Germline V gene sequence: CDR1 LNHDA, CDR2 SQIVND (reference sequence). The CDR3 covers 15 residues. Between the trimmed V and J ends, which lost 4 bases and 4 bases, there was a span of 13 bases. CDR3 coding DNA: TGTGCCAGTAGTAAGCGGGCTAAATTCACCGGGGAGCTGTTTTTT. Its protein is CASSKRAKFTGELFF.

The CDR3 DNA is TGTGCCAGCAGCTCGACATCAGGGCGAATAGGCAACAATGAGCAGTTCTTC. It encodes CASSSTSGRIGNNEQFF. This chain links TRBV7-3 with TRBJ2-1, with D maybe TRBD1 (5 bases). The CDR3 loop spans 17 amino acids. Germline V gene lookup returns CDR1 SGHTA and CDR2 FQGTGA. V lost 4 bases to trimming and J lost 5 bases, with 21 bases between them.

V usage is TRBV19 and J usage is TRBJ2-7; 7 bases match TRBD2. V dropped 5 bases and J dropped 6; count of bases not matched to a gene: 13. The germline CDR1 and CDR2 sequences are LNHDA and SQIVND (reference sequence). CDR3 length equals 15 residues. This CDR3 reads CASSEARGIGSEQYF. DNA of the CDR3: TGTGCCAGTAGTGAGGCGCGGGGGATCGGTAGCGAGCAGTACTTC.

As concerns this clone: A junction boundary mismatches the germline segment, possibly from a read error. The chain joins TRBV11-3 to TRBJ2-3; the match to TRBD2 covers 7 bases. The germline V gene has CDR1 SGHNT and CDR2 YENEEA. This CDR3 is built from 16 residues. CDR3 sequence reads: CTSSSVGTTRTDTQYF. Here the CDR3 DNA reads TGTACCAGCAGCTCGGTTGGGACTACGCGCACAGATACGCAGTATTTT.

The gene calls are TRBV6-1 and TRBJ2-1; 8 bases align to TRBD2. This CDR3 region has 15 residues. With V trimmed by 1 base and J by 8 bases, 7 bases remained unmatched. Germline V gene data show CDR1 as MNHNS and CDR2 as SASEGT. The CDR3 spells CASSEVGTRGHEQFF. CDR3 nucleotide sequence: TGTGCCAGCAGTGAAGTGGGGACTAGAGGACATGAGCAGTTCTTC.

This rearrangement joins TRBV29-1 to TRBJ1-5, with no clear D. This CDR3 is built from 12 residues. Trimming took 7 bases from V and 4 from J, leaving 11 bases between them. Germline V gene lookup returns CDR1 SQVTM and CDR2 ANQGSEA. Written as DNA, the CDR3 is TGCAGCGCTGGGAGCTTAAATCAGCCCCAGCATTTT. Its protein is CSAGSLNQPQHF.

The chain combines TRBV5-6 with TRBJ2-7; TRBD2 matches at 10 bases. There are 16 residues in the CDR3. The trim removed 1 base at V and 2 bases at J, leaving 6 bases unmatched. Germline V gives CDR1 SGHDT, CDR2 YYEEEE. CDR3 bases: TGTGCCAGCAGCTTGATCCCACTAGCGGGGACCTACGAGCAGTACTTC. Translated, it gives CASSLIPLAGTYEQYF.

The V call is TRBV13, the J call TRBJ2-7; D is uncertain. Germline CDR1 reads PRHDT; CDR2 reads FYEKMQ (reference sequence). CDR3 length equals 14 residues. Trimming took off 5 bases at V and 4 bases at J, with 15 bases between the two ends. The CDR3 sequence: CASSPERRIYEQYF. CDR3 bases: TGTGCCAGCAGCCCAGAGCGACGGATATACGAGCAGTACTTC.

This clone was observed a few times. CDR3 DNA: TGTGCCAGCAGCCCCTTATCTTGGGGGCGAGATGAAAAACTGTTTTTT. Amino acid sequence: CASSPLSWGRDEKLFF. The gene calls are TRBV7-9 and TRBJ1-4; tentative D call: TRBD1 (6 bases). The CDR3 consists of 16 residues. Germline V gives CDR1 SEHNR, CDR2 FQNEAQ (reference sequence). The V end lost 5 bases, the J end lost 6 bases, and 19 bases lay between the germline ends.

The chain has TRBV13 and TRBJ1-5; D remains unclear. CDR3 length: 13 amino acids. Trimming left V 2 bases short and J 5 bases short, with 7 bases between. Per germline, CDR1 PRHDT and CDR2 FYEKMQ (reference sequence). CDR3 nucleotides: TGTGCCAGCAGCTTAAGACGGGATCAGCCCCAGCATTTT. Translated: CASSLRRDQPQHF.

Here the CDR3 reads CASSQQNTLRTRVPNEQFF. The CDR3 nucleotides read TGTGCCAGCAGCCAGCAAAATACCCTCCGGACTAGGGTGCCCAATGAGCAGTTCTTC. The chain links TRBV3-1 (or the pseudogene TRBV3-2) to TRBJ2-1; 7 positions agree with TRBD2. With 3 bases clipped from V and 6 bases from J, the junction kept 20 bases outside the gene matches. Germline V gene lookup returns CDR1 LGHDT and CDR2 YNNKEL (reference sequence). The CDR3 totals 19 residues.

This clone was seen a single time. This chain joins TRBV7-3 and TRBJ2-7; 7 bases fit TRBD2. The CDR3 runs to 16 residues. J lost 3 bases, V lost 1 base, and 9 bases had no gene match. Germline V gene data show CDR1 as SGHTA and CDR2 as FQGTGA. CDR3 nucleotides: TGTGCCAGCAGCTTAAGCGGGGGTACCAACTACTACGAGCAGTACTTC. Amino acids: CASSLSGGTNYYEQYF.